This TCR beta chain was documented in a study of CD8 T cells in ankylosing spondylitis. General study results and limits: Earlier authors reported some of these motif variants in reactive arthritis synovial fluid and blood.

This clonotype was seen at least ten times. Its antigen is as yet unknown. The CDR3 loop spans 15 amino acids. Germline V gene sequence: CDR1 DFQATT, CDR2 SNEGSKA (reference sequence). The V end lost 0 bases, the J end lost 0 bases, and 11 bases lay between the germline ends. Scientists made TCR beta libraries using quantitative 5'-RACE with molecular barcodes. Each CDR3 protein is one row after TCRdb ran MiXCR on the 5' RACE reads. This table holds hundreds of thousands of distinct CDR3 sequences, approximately 8% found once. Sequenced: blood, either unsorted or a sorted T cell fraction (not recorded which). This sequence originates from a female donor with ankylosing spondylitis or in good health (not recorded which). The chain combines TRBV20-1 with TRBJ1-2; D unclear. The CDR3 loop reads CSARDVRGTNYGYTF. In DNA form, the CDR3 reads TGCAGTGCTAGAGATGTTCGCGGGACTAACTATGGCTACACCTTC.